This passage covers 7 T cell receptor beta chains from one sample sequenced in a study of T cell responses to AZD1222 COVID-19 vaccine. The method was immunoSEQ multiplex PCR; TCRdb's version includes in-frame clones alone and lacks a portion of them. The sample yields approximately 150,000 clones, about nine tenths seen once. The material was peripheral blood, obtained on day 0 of AZD1222 vaccination. The receptor set was obtained from an adult in good health.

V usage is TRBV9 and J usage is TRBJ2-3; no reliable D call. V lost 3 bases, J lost 6 bases, and 8 bases lay in between. Germline CDR1 is SGDLS and CDR2 is YYNGEE. CDR3 length equals 12 residues. CDR3: CASSASMDTQYF. In DNA form, the CDR3 reads TGTGCCAGCAGCGCCTCTATGGATACGCAGTATTTT.

The chain carries TRBV27 and TRBJ1-5, with D hard to call. V was cut by 4 bases and J by 3 bases, with 13 bases left in between. From germline, CDR1 is MNHEY and CDR2 SMNVEV (reference sequence). This CDR3 region has 15 residues. The CDR3 DNA sequence: TGTGCCAGCAGTTCCTTGGGAAGACTCAATCAGCCCCAGCATTTT. It translates to CASSSLGRLNQPQHF.

The chain has TRBV29-1 and TRBJ1-1; D is unresolved. CDR1 and CDR2 (germline): SQVTM, ANQGSEA. There are 12 residues in the CDR3. V lost 2 bases and J lost 6, with 10 bases in between. The CDR3 loop is CSVEWGTPEAFF. The DNA of the CDR3 is TGCAGCGTTGAATGGGGTACCCCTGAAGCTTTCTTT.

This CDR3 reads CASSRYSGEKLFF. CDR3 coding DNA: TGTGCCAGCAGCCGCTATTCGGGTGAAAAACTGTTTTTT. The genes are TRBV12-3 or TRBV12-4 and TRBJ1-4; D ambiguous. The CDR3 spans 13 residues. The V end lost 6 bases, the J end lost 7 bases, and 12 bases lay between the germline ends.

The chain is built from TRBV7-8 and TRBJ2-7; no clear D gene. Looked up from germline, CDR1 is SGHVS and CDR2 is FQNEAQ. Trimming took off 5 bases at V and 4 bases at J, with 9 bases between the two ends. The CDR3 loop spans 12 amino acids. The CDR3 region is CASSREDYEQYF. The CDR3 bases are TGTGCCAGCAGCCGAGAGGATTACGAGCAGTACTTC.

The genes are TRBV5-1 and TRBJ2-1; TRBD2 agrees at 11 bases. CDR1 is SGHRS and CDR2 is YFSETQ in the germline V gene. This CDR3 contains 18 residues. V lost 4 bases and J lost 0; bases outside the gene matches: 9. CDR3 nucleotide sequence: TGCGCCAGCAGCCGGTACGGGACTAGCGGTAGCTCCTACAATGAGCAGTTCTTC. Translated: CASSRYGTSGSSYNEQFF.

V usage is TRBV6-5 and J usage is TRBJ1-2; TRBD1 is a possible D gene (5 bases). The V gene lost 6 bases and the J gene lost 2 bases, with 10 bases spanning the gap. Germline V gene sequence: CDR1 MNHEY, CDR2 SVGAGI. This CDR3 spans 13 amino acids. In DNA, the CDR3 is TGTGCCAGCAGGGCAGGGAACAACTATGGCTACACCTTC. Its protein is CASRAGNNYGYTF.